Presented here are 4 T cell receptor beta chains from one specimen sequenced in a study of CD8+ T cells in alopecia areata. Treatment denoted: oral pan-JAK inhibitor, 5-10 mg twice daily. Reverse transcribed after extraction, RNA yielded cDNA as the sequencing template. Using immunoSEQ multiplex PCR, the repertoire was profiled, and TCRdb retains in-frame clones only, with some absent. The table has 200,000 to 250,000 clones, around 66% seen once. The sample was CD4+ T cells sorted from blood, taken at week 4, from a patient treated with tofacitinib. Receptors originate from a human donor with alopecia areata.

This clone was detected only a few times. CDR3 nucleotide sequence: TGTGCCAGCAGCATCAACCCCACAGATACGCAGTATTTT. This gives the protein CASSINPTDTQYF. The chain combines TRBV2 with TRBJ2-3, with D unclear. This CDR3 comprises 13 residues. The ends were cut back, 6 bases at V and 2 bases at J, with 9 bases in the middle. Germline CDR1 SNHLY, CDR2 FYNNEI.

The chain carries TRBV29-1 and TRBJ1-2; D might be TRBD1 (5 bases). The germline gives CDR1 SQVTM, CDR2 ANQGSEA. CDR3 length equals 17 residues. The ends were cut back, 4 bases at V and 2 bases at J, with 23 bases in the middle. The CDR3 loop reads CSVGNGGAIPPNYGYTF. CDR3 DNA: TGCAGCGTTGGGAATGGAGGGGCAATACCTCCGAACTATGGCTACACCTTC.

The J gene is TRBJ2-5, the V gene TRBV4-3; TRBD2 matches at 10 bases. V gave up 1 base and J gave up 1 base; unmatched junction bases: 6. Per the germline V gene, CDR1 is LGHNA and CDR2 is YSLEER. The CDR3 totals 17 residues. CDR3 DNA sequence: TGCGCCAGCAGCCAAGGCGCCAGCGGGGGGGCCCAAGAGACCCAGTACTTC. It specifies CASSQGASGGAQETQYF.

With regard to this clone: Mismatch with germline at one junction end may stem from a read error. V usage is TRBV9 and J usage is TRBJ2-1; D possibly corresponds to TRBD1 (6 bases). The CDR3 is made up of 11 amino acids. Germline V lookup: CDR1 SGDLS, CDR2 YYNGEE. CDR3 sequence: CASSSDRTLIF. The CDR3 nucleotides read TGTGCCAGCAGCTCAGACAGGACGCTTATCTTC.